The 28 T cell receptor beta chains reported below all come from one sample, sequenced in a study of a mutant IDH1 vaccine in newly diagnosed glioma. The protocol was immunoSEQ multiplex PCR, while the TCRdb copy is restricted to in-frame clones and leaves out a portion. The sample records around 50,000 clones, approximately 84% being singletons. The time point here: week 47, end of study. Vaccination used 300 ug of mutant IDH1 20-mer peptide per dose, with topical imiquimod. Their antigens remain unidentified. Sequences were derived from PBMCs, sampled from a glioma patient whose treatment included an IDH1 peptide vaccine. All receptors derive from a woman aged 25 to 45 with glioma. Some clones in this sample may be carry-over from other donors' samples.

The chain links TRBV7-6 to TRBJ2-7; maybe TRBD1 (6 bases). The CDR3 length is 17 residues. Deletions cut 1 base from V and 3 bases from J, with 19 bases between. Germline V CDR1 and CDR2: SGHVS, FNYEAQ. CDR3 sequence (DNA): TGTGCCAGCAGCTTAGGGCCTGAAGGCCTAGGGGGCTACGAGCAGTACTTC. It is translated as CASSLGPEGLGGYEQYF.

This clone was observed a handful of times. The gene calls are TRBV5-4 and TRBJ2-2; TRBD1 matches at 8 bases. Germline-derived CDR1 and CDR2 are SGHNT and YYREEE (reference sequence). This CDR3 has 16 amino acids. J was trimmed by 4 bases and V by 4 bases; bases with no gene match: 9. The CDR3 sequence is CASSTADRAGTGELFF. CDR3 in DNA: TGTGCCAGCAGCACCGCGGACAGGGCGGGCACCGGGGAGCTGTTTTTT.

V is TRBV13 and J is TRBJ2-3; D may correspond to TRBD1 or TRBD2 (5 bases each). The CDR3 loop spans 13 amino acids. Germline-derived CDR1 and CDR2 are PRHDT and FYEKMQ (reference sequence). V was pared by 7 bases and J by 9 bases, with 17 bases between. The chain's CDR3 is CASNPRGRDTQYF. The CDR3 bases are TGTGCCAGCAACCCCCGGGGACGAGACACGCAGTATTTT.

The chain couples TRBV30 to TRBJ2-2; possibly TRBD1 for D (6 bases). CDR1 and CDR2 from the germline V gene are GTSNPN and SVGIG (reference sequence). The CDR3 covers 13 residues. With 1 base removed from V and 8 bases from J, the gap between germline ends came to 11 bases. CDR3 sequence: CAWSALRGGELFF. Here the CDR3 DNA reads TGTGCCTGGAGTGCCCTCAGGGGTGGGGAGCTGTTTTTT. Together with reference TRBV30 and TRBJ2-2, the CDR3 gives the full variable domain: SQTIHQWPATLVQPVGSPLSLECTVEGTSNPNLYWYRQAAGRGLQLLFYSVGIGQISSEVPQNLSASRPQDRQFILSSKKLLLSDSGFYLCAWSALRGGELFFGEGSRLTVL.

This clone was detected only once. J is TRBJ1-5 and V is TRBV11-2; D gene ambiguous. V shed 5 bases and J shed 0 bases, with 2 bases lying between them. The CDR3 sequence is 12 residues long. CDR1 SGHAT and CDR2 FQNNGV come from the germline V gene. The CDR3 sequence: CASSDSNQPQHF. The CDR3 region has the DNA TGTGCCAGCAGCGATAGCAATCAGCCCCAGCATTTT. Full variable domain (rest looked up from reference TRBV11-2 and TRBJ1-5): EAGVAQSPRYKIIEKRQSVAFWCNPISGHATLYWYQQILGQGPKLLIQFQNNGVVDDSQLPKDRFSAERLKGVDSTLKIQPAKLEDSAVYLCASSDSNQPQHFGDGTRLSIL.

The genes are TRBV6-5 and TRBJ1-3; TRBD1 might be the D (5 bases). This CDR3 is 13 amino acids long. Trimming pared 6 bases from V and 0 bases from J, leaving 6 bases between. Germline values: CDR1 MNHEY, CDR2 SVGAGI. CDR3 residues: CASRQVSGNTIYF. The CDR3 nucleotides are TGTGCCAGCAGACAGGTCTCTGGAAACACCATATATTTT.

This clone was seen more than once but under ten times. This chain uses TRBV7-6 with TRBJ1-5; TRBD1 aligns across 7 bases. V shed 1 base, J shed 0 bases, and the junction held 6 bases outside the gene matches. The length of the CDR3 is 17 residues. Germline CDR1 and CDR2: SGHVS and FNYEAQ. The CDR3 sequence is CASSLGSQGSSNQPQHF. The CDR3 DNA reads TGTGCCAGCAGCTTAGGTTCACAGGGGAGTAGCAATCAGCCCCAGCATTTT.

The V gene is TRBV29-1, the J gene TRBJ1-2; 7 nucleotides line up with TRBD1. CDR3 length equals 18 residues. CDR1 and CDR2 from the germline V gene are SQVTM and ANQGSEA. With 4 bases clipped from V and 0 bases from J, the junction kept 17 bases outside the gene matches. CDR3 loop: CSVGSPGQKSWANYGYTF. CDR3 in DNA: TGCAGCGTTGGGAGCCCGGGACAGAAGTCTTGGGCTAACTATGGCTACACCTTC.

The CDR3 spells CASRNRGLSGANVLTF. CDR3 coding DNA: TGTGCCAGCAGGAACAGGGGGCTATCTGGGGCCAACGTCCTGACTTTC. The V call is TRBV7-9, the J call TRBJ2-6; 9 bases fit TRBD1. The CDR3 runs 16 residues. CDR1 SEHNR and CDR2 FQNEAQ come from the germline V gene (reference sequence). V was pared by 6 bases and J by 1 base, with 4 bases of the junction left unmatched. Supplemented by reference TRBV7-9 and TRBJ2-6, the full variable domain reads DTGVSQNPRHKITKRGQNVTFRCDPISEHNRLYWYRQTLGQGPEFLTYFQNEAQLEKSRLLSDRFSAERPKGSFSTLEIQRTEQGDSAMYLCASRNRGLSGANVLTFGAGSRLTVL.

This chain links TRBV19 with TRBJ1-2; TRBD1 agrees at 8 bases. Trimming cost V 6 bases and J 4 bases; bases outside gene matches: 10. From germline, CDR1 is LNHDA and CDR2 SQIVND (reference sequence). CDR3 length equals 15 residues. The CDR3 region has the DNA TGTGCCAGTAGGCCCCGGACAGGGTGGTTCTATGGCTACACCTTC. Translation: CASRPRTGWFYGYTF. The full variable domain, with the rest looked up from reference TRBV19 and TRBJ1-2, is DGGITQSPKYLFRKEGQNVTLSCEQNLNHDAMYWYRQDPGQGLRLIYYSQIVNDFQKGDIAEGYSVSREKKESFPLTVTSAQKNPTAFYLCASRPRTGWFYGYTFGSGTRLTVV.

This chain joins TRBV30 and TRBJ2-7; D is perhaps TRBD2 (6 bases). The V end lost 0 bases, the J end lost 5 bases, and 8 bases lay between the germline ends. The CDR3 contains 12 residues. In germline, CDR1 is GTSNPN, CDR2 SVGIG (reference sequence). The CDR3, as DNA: TGTGCCTGGAGTGTAGGGACTGACGAGCAGTACTTC. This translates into CAWSVGTDEQYF. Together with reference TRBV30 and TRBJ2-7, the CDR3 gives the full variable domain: SQTIHQWPATLVQPVGSPLSLECTVEGTSNPNLYWYRQAAGRGLQLLFYSVGIGQISSEVPQNLSASRPQDRQFILSSKKLLLSDSGFYLCAWSVGTDEQYFGPGTRLTVT.

The CDR3 reads CASGLPGKGPTPQHF. In DNA form, the CDR3 reads TGTGCTAGTGGTCTCCCGGGAAAGGGGCCGACCCCCCAGCATTTT. The gene calls are TRBV12-5 and TRBJ1-5; a possible D gene is TRBD1 (5 bases). The CDR3 length is 15 residues. V dropped 5 bases and J dropped 10 bases, with 21 bases sitting between them. Looked up from germline, CDR1 is LGHNT and CDR2 is FRNRAP.

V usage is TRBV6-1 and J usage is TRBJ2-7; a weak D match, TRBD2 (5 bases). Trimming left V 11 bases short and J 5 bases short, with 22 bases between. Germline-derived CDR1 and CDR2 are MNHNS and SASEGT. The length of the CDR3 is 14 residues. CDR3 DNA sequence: TGTGCCGGCTCACTAGGGCGGCTATCCGACGAGCAGTACTTC. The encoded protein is CAGSLGRLSDEQYF.

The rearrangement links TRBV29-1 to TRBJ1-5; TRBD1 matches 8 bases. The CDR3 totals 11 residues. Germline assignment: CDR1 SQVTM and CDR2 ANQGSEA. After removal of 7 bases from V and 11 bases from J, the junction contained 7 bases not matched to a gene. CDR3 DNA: TGCAGCGGGGGGACGGACAGGGCCCAGCATTTT. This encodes CSGGTDRAQHF.

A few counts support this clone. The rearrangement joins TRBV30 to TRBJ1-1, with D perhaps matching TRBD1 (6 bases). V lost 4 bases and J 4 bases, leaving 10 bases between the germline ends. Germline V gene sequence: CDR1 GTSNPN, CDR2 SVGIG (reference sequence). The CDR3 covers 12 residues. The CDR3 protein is CAWTGGRTEAFF. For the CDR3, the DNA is TGTGCCTGGACGGGGGGCCGCACTGAAGCTTTCTTT. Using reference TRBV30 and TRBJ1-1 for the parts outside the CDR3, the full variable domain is SQTIHQWPATLVQPVGSPLSLECTVEGTSNPNLYWYRQAAGRGLQLLFYSVGIGQISSEVPQNLSASRPQDRQFILSSKKLLLSDSGFYLCAWTGGRTEAFFGQGTRLTVV.

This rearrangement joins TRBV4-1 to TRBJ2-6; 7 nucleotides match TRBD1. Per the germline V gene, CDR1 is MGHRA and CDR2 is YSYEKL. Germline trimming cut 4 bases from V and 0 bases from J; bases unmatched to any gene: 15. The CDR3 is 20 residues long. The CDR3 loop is CASSLRQGRDIGSGANVLTF. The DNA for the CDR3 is TGCGCCAGCAGCCTCCGACAGGGAAGAGACATCGGCTCTGGGGCCAACGTCCTGACTTTC.

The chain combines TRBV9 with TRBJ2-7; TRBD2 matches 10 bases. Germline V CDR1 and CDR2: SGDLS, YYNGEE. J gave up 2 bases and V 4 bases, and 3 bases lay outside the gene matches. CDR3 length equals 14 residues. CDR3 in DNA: TGTGCCAGCAGCCTAGCGGGGGAGCCCTACGAGCAGTACTTC. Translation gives CASSLAGEPYEQYF.

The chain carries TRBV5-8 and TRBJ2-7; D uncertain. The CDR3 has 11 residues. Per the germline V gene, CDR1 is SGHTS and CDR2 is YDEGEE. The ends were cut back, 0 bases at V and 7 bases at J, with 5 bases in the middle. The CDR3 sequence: CASSLAAEQYF. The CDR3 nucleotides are TGTGCCAGCAGCTTGGCGGCAGAGCAGTACTTC.

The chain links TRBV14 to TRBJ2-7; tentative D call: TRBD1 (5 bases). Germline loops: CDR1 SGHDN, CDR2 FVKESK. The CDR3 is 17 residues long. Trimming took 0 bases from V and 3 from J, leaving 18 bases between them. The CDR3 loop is CASSQDRITGRSYEQYF. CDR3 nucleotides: TGTGCCAGCAGCCAAGATAGGATTACAGGAAGAAGCTACGAGCAGTACTTC.

Written as DNA, the CDR3 is TGTGCCAGCAGTTTCCCACAGAGGGGCGGAAGCAATCAGCCCCAGCATTTT. It yields the protein CASSFPQRGGSNQPQHF. The chain uses TRBV28 and TRBJ1-5; tentatively, D is TRBD1 (5 bases). Trimming cost V 3 bases and J 1 base, with 16 bases left between them. The CDR3 sequence is 17 residues long. Per germline, CDR1 MDHEN and CDR2 SYDVKM.

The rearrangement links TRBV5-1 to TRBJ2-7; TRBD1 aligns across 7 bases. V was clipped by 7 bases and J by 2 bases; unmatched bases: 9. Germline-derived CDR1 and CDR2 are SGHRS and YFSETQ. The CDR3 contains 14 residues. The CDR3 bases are TGCGCCAGCGGACCACAGGGGACCGCCTACGAGCAGTACTTC. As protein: CASGPQGTAYEQYF.

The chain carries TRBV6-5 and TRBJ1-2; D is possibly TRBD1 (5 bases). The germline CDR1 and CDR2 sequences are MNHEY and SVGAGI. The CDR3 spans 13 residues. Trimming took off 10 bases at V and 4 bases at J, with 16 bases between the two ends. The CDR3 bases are TGTGCCACCCAGACAGCCGGGGGCTATGGCTACACCTTC. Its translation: CATQTAGGYGYTF.

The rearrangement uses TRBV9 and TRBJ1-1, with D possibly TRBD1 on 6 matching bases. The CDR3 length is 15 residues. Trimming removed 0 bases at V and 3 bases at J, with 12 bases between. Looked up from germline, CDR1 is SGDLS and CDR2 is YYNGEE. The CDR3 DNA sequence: TGTGCCAGCAGCGTAGGGGGGGCATTGGACACTGAAGCTTTCTTT. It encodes CASSVGGALDTEAFF.

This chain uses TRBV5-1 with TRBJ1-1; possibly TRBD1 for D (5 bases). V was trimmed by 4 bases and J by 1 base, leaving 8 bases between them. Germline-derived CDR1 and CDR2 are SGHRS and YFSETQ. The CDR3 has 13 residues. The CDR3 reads CASSGGANTEAFF. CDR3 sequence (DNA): TGCGCCAGCAGCGGGGGTGCGAACACTGAAGCTTTCTTT.

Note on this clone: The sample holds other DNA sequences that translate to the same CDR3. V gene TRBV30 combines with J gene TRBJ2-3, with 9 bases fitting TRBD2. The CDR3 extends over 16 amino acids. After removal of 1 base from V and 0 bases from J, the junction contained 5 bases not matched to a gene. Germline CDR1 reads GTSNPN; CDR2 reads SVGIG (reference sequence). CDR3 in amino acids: CAWSGGTSGSTDTQYF. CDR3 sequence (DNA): TGTGCCTGGAGTGGTGGAACTAGCGGGAGCACAGATACGCAGTATTTT.

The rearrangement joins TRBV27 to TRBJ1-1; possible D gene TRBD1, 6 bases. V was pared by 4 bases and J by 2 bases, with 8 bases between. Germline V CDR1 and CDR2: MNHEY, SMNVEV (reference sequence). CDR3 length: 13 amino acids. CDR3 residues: CASSWTANTEAFF. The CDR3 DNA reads TGTGCCAGCAGTTGGACAGCCAACACTGAAGCTTTCTTT.

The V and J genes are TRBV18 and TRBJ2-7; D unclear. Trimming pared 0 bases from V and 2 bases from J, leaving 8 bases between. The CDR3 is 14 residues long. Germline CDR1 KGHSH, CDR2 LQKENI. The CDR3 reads CASSPPTKTYEQYF. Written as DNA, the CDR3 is TGTGCCAGCTCACCACCGACAAAGACCTACGAGCAGTACTTC.

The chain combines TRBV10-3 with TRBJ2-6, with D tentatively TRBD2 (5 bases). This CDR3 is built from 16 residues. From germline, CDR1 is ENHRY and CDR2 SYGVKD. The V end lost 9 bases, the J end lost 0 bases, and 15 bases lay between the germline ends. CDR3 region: CAIGEGSNSGANVLTF. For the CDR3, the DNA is TGTGCCATAGGAGAGGGAAGTAACTCTGGGGCCAACGTCCTGACTTTC.